What follows describes a single T cell receptor (beta chain). TCRdb keeps only in-frame clones here, not all; method: immunoSEQ multiplex PCR. The profile covers 55,000 to 65,000 clones, with approximately 80% appearing a single time and roughly 3.9% taken by the ten largest. The CDR3 totals 16 residues. V was pared by 4 bases and J by 7 bases, with 22 bases between. Germline V CDR1 and CDR2: ENHRY, SYGVKD. This sample stems from a study of blood T cell repertoires in COVID-19. Study at large: Samples came from the United States, Italy and Spain, spanning acute and convalescent COVID-19.

The sequencing sample was made of peripheral blood. This TCR came from a man aged 60-69 years with acute or convalescent COVID-19. The chain recombines TRBV10-3 with TRBJ1-2; D gene unclear. The CDR3 here is CAISASQEAVPSGYTF. In DNA form, the CDR3 reads TGTGCCATCAGTGCATCCCAAGAGGCAGTTCCAAGTGGCTACACCTTC.